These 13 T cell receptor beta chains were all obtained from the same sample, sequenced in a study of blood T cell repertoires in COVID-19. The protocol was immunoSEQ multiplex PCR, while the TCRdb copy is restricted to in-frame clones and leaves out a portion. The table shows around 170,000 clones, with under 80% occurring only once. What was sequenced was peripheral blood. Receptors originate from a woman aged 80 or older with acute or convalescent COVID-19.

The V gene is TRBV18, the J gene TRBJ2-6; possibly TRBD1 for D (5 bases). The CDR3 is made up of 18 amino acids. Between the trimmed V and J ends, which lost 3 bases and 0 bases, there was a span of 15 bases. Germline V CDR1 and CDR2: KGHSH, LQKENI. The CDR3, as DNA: TGTGCCAGCTCACCTACCAGCAGGGTAGGCTCTGGGGCCAACGTCCTGACTTTC. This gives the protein CASSPTSRVGSGANVLTF.

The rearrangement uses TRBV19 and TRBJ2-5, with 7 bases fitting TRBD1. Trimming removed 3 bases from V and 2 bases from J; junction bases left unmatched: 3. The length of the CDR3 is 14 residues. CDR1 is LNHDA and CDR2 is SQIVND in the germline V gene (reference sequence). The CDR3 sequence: CASSIRGQQETQYF. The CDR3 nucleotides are TGTGCCAGTAGTATCAGGGGACAGCAAGAGACCCAGTACTTC.

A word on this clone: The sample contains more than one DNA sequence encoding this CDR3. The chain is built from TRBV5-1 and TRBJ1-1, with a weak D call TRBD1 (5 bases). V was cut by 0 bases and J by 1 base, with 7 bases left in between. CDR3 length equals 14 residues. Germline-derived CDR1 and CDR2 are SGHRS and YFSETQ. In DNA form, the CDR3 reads TGCGCCAGCAGCTTGGTGGGGGGGAACACTGAAGCTTTCTTT. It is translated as CASSLVGGNTEAFF.

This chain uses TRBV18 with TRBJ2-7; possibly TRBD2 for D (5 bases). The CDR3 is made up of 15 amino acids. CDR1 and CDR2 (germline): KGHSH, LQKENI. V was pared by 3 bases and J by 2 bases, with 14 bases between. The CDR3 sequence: CASSPTTGFAYEQYF. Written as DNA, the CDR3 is TGTGCCAGCTCACCTACCACGGGGTTCGCCTACGAGCAGTACTTC.

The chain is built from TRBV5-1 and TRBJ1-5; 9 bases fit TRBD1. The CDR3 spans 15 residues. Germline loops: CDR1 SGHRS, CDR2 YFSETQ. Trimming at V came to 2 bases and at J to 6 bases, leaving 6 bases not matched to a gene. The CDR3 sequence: CASSLQGAFGQPQHF. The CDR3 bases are TGCGCCAGCAGCTTACAGGGGGCGTTTGGTCAGCCCCAGCATTTT. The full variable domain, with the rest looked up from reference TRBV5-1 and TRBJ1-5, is KAGVTQTPRYLIKTRGQQVTLSCSPISGHRSVSWYQQTPGQGLQFLFEYFSETQRNKGNFPGRFSGRQFSNSRSEMNVSTLELGDSALYLCASSLQGAFGQPQHFGDGTRLSIL.

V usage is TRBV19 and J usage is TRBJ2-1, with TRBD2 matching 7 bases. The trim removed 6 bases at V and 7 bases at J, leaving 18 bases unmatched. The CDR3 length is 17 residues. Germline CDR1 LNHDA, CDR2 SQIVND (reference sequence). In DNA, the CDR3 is TGTGCCAGTAGGGGGAACGATGACAGTAGCGGGCGAAATGAGCAGTTCTTC. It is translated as CASRGNDDSSGRNEQFF.

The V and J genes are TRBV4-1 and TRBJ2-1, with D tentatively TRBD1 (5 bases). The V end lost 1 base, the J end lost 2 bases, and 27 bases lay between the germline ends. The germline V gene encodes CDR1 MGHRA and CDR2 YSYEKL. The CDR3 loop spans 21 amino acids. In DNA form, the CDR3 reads TGCGCCAGCAGCCAAGTGAGAGTGAGGTGGCAGGGCTTGGCCCCCTACAATGAGCAGTTCTTC. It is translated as CASSQVRVRWQGLAPYNEQFF.

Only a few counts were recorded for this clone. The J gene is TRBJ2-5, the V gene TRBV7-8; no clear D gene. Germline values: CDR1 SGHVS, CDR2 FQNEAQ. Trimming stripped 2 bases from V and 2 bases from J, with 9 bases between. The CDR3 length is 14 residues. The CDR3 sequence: CASSLYATQETQYF. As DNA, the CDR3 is TGTGCCAGCAGCTTATACGCCACACAAGAGACCCAGTACTTC.

The CDR3 nucleotides are TGCGCCAGCAGTTCTGACACTGAAGCTTTCTTT. It yields the protein CASSSDTEAFF. This chain connects TRBV10-1 to TRBJ1-1, with D uncertain. From germline, CDR1 is WNHNN and CDR2 SYGVQD (reference sequence). Trimming took off 5 bases at V and 3 bases at J, with 4 bases between the two ends. The CDR3 is 11 amino acids.

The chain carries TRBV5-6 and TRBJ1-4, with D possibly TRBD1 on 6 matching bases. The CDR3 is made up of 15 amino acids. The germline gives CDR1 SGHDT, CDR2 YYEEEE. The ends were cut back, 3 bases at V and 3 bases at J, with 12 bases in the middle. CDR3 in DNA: TGTGCCAGCAGCTCACAGGGCTCAGCTAATGAAAAACTGTTTTTT. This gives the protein CASSSQGSANEKLFF.

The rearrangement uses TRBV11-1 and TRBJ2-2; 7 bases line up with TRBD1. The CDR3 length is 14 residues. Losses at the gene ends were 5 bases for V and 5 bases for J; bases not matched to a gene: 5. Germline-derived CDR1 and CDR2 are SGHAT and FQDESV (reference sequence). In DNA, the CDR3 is TGTGCCAGCAGCGCGGACAGGACGACCGGGGAGCTGTTTTTT. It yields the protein CASSADRTTGELFF.

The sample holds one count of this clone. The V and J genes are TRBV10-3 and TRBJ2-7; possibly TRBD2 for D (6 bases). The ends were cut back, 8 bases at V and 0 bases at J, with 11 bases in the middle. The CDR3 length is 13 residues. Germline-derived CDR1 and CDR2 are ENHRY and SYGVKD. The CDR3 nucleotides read TGTGCCATCGCGGGGACGTTCTCCTACGAGCAGTACTTC. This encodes CAIAGTFSYEQYF.

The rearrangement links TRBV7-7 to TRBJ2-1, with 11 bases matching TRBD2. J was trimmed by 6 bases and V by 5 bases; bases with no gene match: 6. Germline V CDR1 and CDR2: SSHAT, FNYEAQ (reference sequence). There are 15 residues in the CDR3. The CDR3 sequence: CASSQTSGSGNEQFF. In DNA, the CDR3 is TGTGCCAGCAGCCAAACTAGCGGGAGTGGCAATGAGCAGTTCTTC.